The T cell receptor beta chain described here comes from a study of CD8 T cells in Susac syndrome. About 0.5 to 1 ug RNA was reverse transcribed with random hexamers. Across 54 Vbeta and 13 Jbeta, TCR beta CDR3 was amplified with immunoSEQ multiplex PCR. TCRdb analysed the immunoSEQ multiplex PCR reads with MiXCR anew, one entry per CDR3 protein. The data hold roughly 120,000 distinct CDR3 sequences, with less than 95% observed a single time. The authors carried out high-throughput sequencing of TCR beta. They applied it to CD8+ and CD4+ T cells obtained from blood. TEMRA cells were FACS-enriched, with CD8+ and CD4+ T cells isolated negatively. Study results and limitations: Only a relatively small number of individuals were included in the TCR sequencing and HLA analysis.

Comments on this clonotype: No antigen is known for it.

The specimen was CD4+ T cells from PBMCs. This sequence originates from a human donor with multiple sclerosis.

The CDR3 DNA reads TGCGCCAGCAGGGCGACAGCACTAAACACTGAAGCTTTCTTT. Amino acids: CASRATALNTEAFF. The chain couples TRBV10-2 to TRBJ1-1; possible D gene TRBD1, 5 bases. CDR1 is WSHSY and CDR2 is SAAADI in the germline V gene. Deletions cut 6 bases from V and 2 bases from J, with 13 bases between. The CDR3 has 14 amino acids.